This T cell receptor (beta chain) was captured by sequencing in a study of PD-L1 blockade in urothelial cancer (dated by TCRdb to 2016 to 2017). In the study overall: All patients started therapy in the mid-2010s and received atezolizumab 1,200 mg intravenously every 3 weeks. Pretreatment blood TCR-seq was available for nearly 30 patients, at least one posttreatment blood collection was obtained for some 24 patients, and tumor TCR-seq was available for some 24 patients. About 10 patients reached durable clinical benefit, while some 20 patients did not. About 85% of the 29 patients were males with bladder-origin urothelial cancer, and about two thirds of the roughly 30 reported a prior smoking history. Pretreatment tumor samples, along with matched peripheral blood serially collected before and after atezolizumab treatment, were subjected to TCR sequencing. An ECOG performance status of 0 or 1 was recorded for the patients, and 0 to 3 prior chemotherapy regimens had been received by the patients. Durable clinical benefit was defined as a progression-free survival longer than 6 months, and TCR features were additionally tested against progression-free survival and overall survival. Blood samples were analyzed 3 weeks after the start of treatment (second dose) and 6 weeks after the start of treatment. A median of roughly 140,000 T cells and some 82,000 unique TCRs was obtained from blood samples, and a median clonality of roughly 0.08 was observed. The study was an exploratory multi-omic analysis of somatic, immune and clinical correlates of response to PD-L1 blockade with atezolizumab in urothelial cancer. In the same patients, whole exome sequencing and RNA sequencing of pretreatment tumors were performed in addition to TCR sequencing. Study-wide conclusions, independent of this receptor: Among patients with durable benefit, tumor-associated TCR clones showed greater expansion in peripheral blood 3 weeks after treatment started (n ≈ 20, p = 0.022). A pretreatment peripheral blood TCR clonality below the median was linked to improved progression-free and overall survival. Small sample size (n ≈ 29) and many exploratory analyses mean the results are intended to be hypothesis-generating.

Inclusive of the bounding cysteine and phenylalanine, the CDR3 is 15 residues long. The retained sequence is limited to the CDR3, 45 bases, with the frame set at the first base. The germline V gene provides CDR1 MDHEN and CDR2 SYDVKM. V is cut by 1 base and J by 7 bases, and the space between the germline ends is 17 bases. Taken with the paper, the label for time point translates to: peripheral blood 6 weeks after treatment start. The cohort included under 35 patients with locally advanced or metastatic urothelial carcinoma who were treated at Memorial Sloan Kettering on a trial protocol. Peripheral blood mononuclear cells were collected from each patient pretreatment and during treatment, giving between 1 and 8 total time points per patient. The Qiagen DNeasy Blood extraction kit was used to purify genomic DNA from total PBMCs and from tumor samples. PBMCs were collected pretreatment and during treatment, and were isolated and stored as previously described.

Synthetic TCR analog templates were spiked into each PCR so that absolute template abundance could be estimated from read counts. The immunoSEQ assay was used to amplify TCRbeta CDR3 regions from genomic DNA with bias-controlled V and J gene primers. Sequencing of rearranged TCRbeta segments was performed at approximately 20X coverage. On the authors' methods: Sequencing errors were corrected by clustering, and CDR3s were annotated against IMGT so that V, D and J genes could be assigned. Only productive TCRbeta rearrangements were used in downstream analyses, excluding out-of-frame or stop-codon sequences. Clonality was computed as one minus Shannon entropy normalized by the log of the number of unique productive sequences. Clones differing between time points or between blood and tumor were identified by Fisher's exact test with Benjamini-Hochberg correction at adjusted p below 0.01. Not all clones reach the TCRdb copy of this immuneACCESS table, which keeps in-frame sequences only. Checked studies attribute under half of the gap to unresolved V genes and leave the rest unexplained. Clone size and the V and J calls come from that table; the DNA yielded D and trimming. A total of roughly 42,000 clones appear in this sample, less than 95% of them only once. Together, the top ten hold about 7.9% of the sample.

Notes on this clone: It has no known antigen specificity. No much larger clone is present one base from it, and per-base qualities are unavailable.

The chain is encoded by TRBV28 joined to TRBJ2-7, with TRBD1 as a weak D call on 5 bases. The specimen comprised PBMCs, sampled around atezolizumab (anti-PD-L1) treatment. This sequence was found in a man between 70 and 80 years old with urothelial cancer. The CDR3 has the sequence CASSLSRQGLGEQYF. The DNA reads as follows: TGTGCCAGCAGTTTATCTCGTCAGGGTCTGGGGGAGCAGTACTTC.